The 6 T cell receptor beta chains listed next were all sequenced from one sample in a study of T-cell memory formation after mild COVID-19. From the 5' RACE reads, TCRdb called clonotypes with MiXCR, one entry per CDR3 protein. The repertoire holds some 350,000 distinct CDR3 sequences, with approximately 15% as singletons. Sample: PBMCs or a T cell subset sorted from them (not recorded which). The receptors here all came from a man aged 18-30 years who had mild COVID-19 (a few samples of this study predate the infection). Cell type and time point are not known.

This clonotype was counted between two and nine times. The J gene is TRBJ2-1, the V gene TRBV24-1; 7 bases fit TRBD1. The ends lost 0 bases at V and 9 bases at J; junction bases unmatched: 4. CDR1 is KGHDR, CDR2 SFDVKD, per germline. The CDR3 consists of 14 residues. CDR3 sequence (DNA): TGTGCCACCAGTGATTTGAAGGGGGCGGGTGAGCAGTTCTTC. This codes for CATSDLKGAGEQFF.

As regards this clonotype: A much larger clone sits a single nucleotide away, making a read error possible. The V call is TRBV12-5, the J call TRBJ2-3, with D hard to call. Germline values: CDR1 LGHNT, CDR2 FRNRAP. This CDR3 is built from 14 residues. V gave up 1 base and J gave up 2 bases, with 7 bases separating them. CDR3 protein: CASGLDGNTDTQYF. CDR3 sequence (DNA): TGTGCTAGTGGTTTGGACGGAAACACAGATACGCAGTATTTT.

The chain employs TRBV9 and TRBJ2-2; D gene uncertain. V lost 2 bases to trimming and J lost 8 bases, with 7 bases between them. The germline gives CDR1 SGDLS, CDR2 YYNGEE. The CDR3 contains 12 residues. CDR3 coding DNA: TGTGCCAGCAGCGTGGTGGTGGGGGAGCTGTTTTTT. Translating gives CASSVVVGELFF.

The chain combines TRBV7-9 with TRBJ2-3, with unresolved D. V lost 4 bases, J lost 0 bases, and 11 bases lay in between. Germline lookup yields CDR1 SEHNR and CDR2 FQNEAQ (reference sequence). This CDR3 spans 15 amino acids. The CDR3 coding sequence is TGTGCCAGCAGCTCGCTTGCTATAAGCACAGATACGCAGTATTTT. Translated: CASSSLAISTDTQYF.

This clonotype was seen more than once but under ten times. The genes are TRBV7-6 and TRBJ1-2, with D hard to call. V lost 1 base to trimming and J lost 7 bases, with 19 bases between them. The CDR3 spans 16 residues. Germline values: CDR1 SGHVS, CDR2 FNYEAQ. Here the CDR3 reads CASSLVLAPSAGGYTF. DNA for the CDR3: TGTGCCAGCAGCTTAGTCCTTGCCCCCTCCGCAGGTGGCTACACCTTC.

This clonotype has a handful of counts. CDR3: CASSPGGMGTDTQYF. The CDR3 region has the DNA TGTGCCAGCAGCCCGGGGGGGATGGGCACAGATACGCAGTATTTT. The chain is built from TRBV5-5 and TRBJ2-3; 8 bases align to TRBD2. CDR1 and CDR2 from the germline V gene are SGHKS and YYEKEE (reference sequence). Losses at the gene ends were 4 bases for V and 1 base for J; bases not matched to a gene: 5. The CDR3 has 15 residues.